The 29 T cell receptor beta chains presented below share a single source sample, sequenced in a study of T cell changes during pregnancy in multiple sclerosis. Profiled with immunoSEQ multiplex PCR; TCRdb holds only in-frame clones, not every one. This table has about 36,000 clones, 88% appearing once. The input for sequencing was CD4+ T cells from peripheral blood mononuclear cells, taken in the first trimester of pregnancy. These receptors were obtained from a female donor with multiple sclerosis, enrolled in a pregnancy study.

This chain joins TRBV19 and TRBJ1-1; a weak D match, TRBD1 (5 bases). CDR1 and CDR2 (germline): LNHDA, SQIVND (reference sequence). V lost 8 bases and J lost 1, with 20 bases in between. The CDR3 contains 16 residues. Here the CDR3 DNA reads TGTGCCAGTGCTCGGTTTGTCGGGGGGTCGAACACTGAAGCTTTCTTT. Protein: CASARFVGGSNTEAFF. The full variable domain, in which reference TRBV19 and TRBJ1-1 provide the parts outside the CDR3, is DGGITQSPKYLFRKEGQNVTLSCEQNLNHDAMYWYRQDPGQGLRLIYYSQIVNDFQKGDIAEGYSVSREKKESFPLTVTSAQKNPTAFYLCASARFVGGSNTEAFFGQGTRLTVV.

The rearrangement joins TRBV2 to TRBJ1-6; D remains unclear. The V gene lost 6 bases and the J gene lost 9 bases, with 18 bases spanning the gap. Germline assignment: CDR1 SNHLY and CDR2 FYNNEI. This CDR3 spans 15 amino acids. CDR3 sequence reads: CASSPGRGGISPLHF. The CDR3 bases are TGTGCCAGCAGCCCCGGTCGGGGAGGAATTTCACCCCTCCACTTT. Looking up the rest from reference TRBV2 and TRBJ1-6 gives the full variable domain: EPEVTQTPSHQVTQMGQEVILRCVPISNHLYFYWYRQILGQKVEFLVSFYNNEISEKSEIFDDQFSVERPDGSNFTLKIRSTKLEDSAMYFCASSPGRGGISPLHFGNGTRLTVT.

The V and J genes are TRBV7-2 and TRBJ1-3; 8 bases agree with TRBD1. The CDR3 spans 14 residues. Trimming took 5 bases from V and 8 from J; bases not matched to a gene: 8. The germline V gene encodes CDR1 SGHTA and CDR2 FQGNSA. Here the CDR3 reads CASSPGQGGYTIYF. In nucleotides, the CDR3 is TGTGCCAGCAGCCCTGGACAGGGAGGGTACACCATATATTTT.

The rearrangement uses TRBV28 and TRBJ2-1, with D possibly TRBD2 on 6 matching bases. Trimming removed 2 bases from V and 7 bases from J, with 9 bases in between. In germline, CDR1 is MDHEN, CDR2 SYDVKM. This CDR3 is 13 amino acids long. The CDR3: CASSLGAGNEQFF. The CDR3 DNA is TGTGCCAGCAGTTTAGGGGCGGGGAATGAGCAGTTCTTC.

DNA for the CDR3: TGTGCCAGCAGCCCACCGGGACTGGGGTACAATGAGCAGTTCTTC. It encodes CASSPPGLGYNEQFF. The chain recombines TRBV5-8 with TRBJ2-1; possibly TRBD2 for D (6 bases). V dropped 4 bases and J dropped 4 bases, with 15 bases sitting between them. The germline V gene has CDR1 SGHTS and CDR2 YDEGEE. The CDR3 runs to 15 residues.

The chain combines TRBV6-5 with TRBJ1-4, with D possibly matching TRBD1 (5 bases). The CDR3 is 13 amino acids. V was cut by 8 bases and J by 8 bases, with 15 bases left in between. Germline lookup yields CDR1 MNHEY and CDR2 SVGAGI. In DNA form, the CDR3 reads TGTGCCAGCTGTAGCAGGGTAGGAGAAAAACTGTTTTTT. Encoded protein: CASCSRVGEKLFF.

This chain connects TRBV18 to TRBJ1-4; 8 bases align to TRBD1. Trimming took 3 bases from V and 5 from J; bases not matched to a gene: 5. CDR1 and CDR2 from the germline V gene are KGHSH and LQKENI. The CDR3 extends over 15 amino acids. The CDR3 bases are TGTGCCAGCTCACCCCGGACAGGGAACAATGAAAAACTGTTTTTT. Protein sequence: CASSPRTGNNEKLFF.

The chain employs TRBV5-1 and TRBJ2-3; D may be TRBD2 (5 bases). The CDR3 extends over 14 amino acids. V lost 0 bases, J lost 5 bases, and 10 bases lay in between. Germline CDR1 and CDR2: SGHRS and YFSETQ. CDR3 DNA sequence: TGCGCCAGCAGCTTGGGGCTAGCTATAGATACGCAGTATTTT. The encoded protein is CASSLGLAIDTQYF.

The chain joins TRBV2 to TRBJ1-1; the D gene is possibly TRBD1 (6 bases). CDR3 length: 14 residues. The germline V and J ends were trimmed by 7 bases and 0 bases, with 12 bases remaining between them. Germline CDR1 is SNHLY and CDR2 is FYNNEI. CDR3 sequence: CASNVQGMNTEAFF. The CDR3 DNA reads as TGTGCCAGCAACGTTCAGGGGATGAACACTGAAGCTTTCTTT.

J is TRBJ1-2 and V is TRBV2; 8 bases match TRBD1. Trimming at V came to 6 bases and at J to 5 bases, leaving 20 bases not matched to a gene. Germline values: CDR1 SNHLY, CDR2 FYNNEI. This CDR3 is built from 18 residues. CDR3 DNA: TGTGCCAGCAGCCCCGGCCGGACAGGGAAGGGATTACTATATGGCTACACCTTC. It codes for CASSPGRTGKGLLYGYTF.

The chain carries TRBV27 and TRBJ1-6, with 7 bases identical to TRBD1. V trimming: 6 bases; J trimming: 5 bases; junction bases outside the gene matches: 7. The CDR3 loop spans 15 amino acids. The germline CDR1 and CDR2 sequences are MNHEY and SMNVEV (reference sequence). In DNA, the CDR3 is TGTGCCAGCAGATCGACAGGGAATAATAATTCACCCCTCCACTTT. This translates into CASRSTGNNNSPLHF.

The CDR3 sequence: CSVGGGSISGSAYEQYF. CDR3 DNA: TGCAGCGTTGGTGGAGGGTCTATTTCGGGAAGCGCCTACGAGCAGTACTTC. This chain joins TRBV29-1 and TRBJ2-7; weak D call: TRBD2 (6 bases). Deletions cut 4 bases from V and 2 bases from J, with 24 bases between. The CDR3 covers 17 residues. Germline assignment: CDR1 SQVTM and CDR2 ANQGSEA.

The chain combines TRBV19 with TRBJ2-2, with 11 bases that match TRBD1. Looked up from germline, CDR1 is LNHDA and CDR2 is SQIVND (reference sequence). Unmatched junction bases numbered 7, after V lost 2 bases and J lost 5 bases. CDR3 size: 17 residues. The CDR3 reads CASSILGQGAPTGELFF. CDR3 nucleotides: TGTGCCAGTAGTATACTCGGACAGGGGGCGCCGACCGGGGAGCTGTTTTTT.

This sequence joins TRBV4-2 and TRBJ2-1, with D perhaps TRBD2 (6 bases). This CDR3 has 16 amino acids. V lost 5 bases and J 0 bases, leaving 14 bases between the germline ends. Germline assignment: CDR1 LGHNA and CDR2 YNFKEQ. The CDR3 region has the DNA TGTGCCAGCAGCACGCTCGGGGGTCTCTCCTACAATGAGCAGTTCTTC. Translation gives CASSTLGGLSYNEQFF.

The gene calls are TRBV5-6 and TRBJ2-7; 10 bases line up with TRBD1. The ends lost 5 bases at V and 2 bases at J; junction bases unmatched: 7. Looked up from germline, CDR1 is SGHDT and CDR2 is YYEEEE. The CDR3 contains 15 residues. CDR3 sequence (DNA): TGTGCCAGCAGTCACGCCGGGACAGGGGCCTACGAGCAGTACTTC. This codes for CASSHAGTGAYEQYF.

In its sample, this clone was seen once. The chain employs TRBV4-1 and TRBJ1-1; D is unresolved. V was cut by 1 base and J by 2 bases, with 11 bases left in between. The germline V gene has CDR1 MGHRA and CDR2 YSYEKL. This CDR3 region has 15 residues. The CDR3 loop reads CASSQVPGPNTEAFF. CDR3 nucleotides: TGCGCCAGCAGCCAAGTCCCAGGTCCAAACACTGAAGCTTTCTTT.

The chain combines TRBV28 with TRBJ2-7; 9 nucleotides align to TRBD1. Germline V CDR1 and CDR2: MDHEN, SYDVKM. The CDR3 covers 12 residues. The ends lost 4 bases at V and 6 bases at J; junction bases unmatched: 1. Here the CDR3 reads CASSWDRAEQYF. DNA of the CDR3: TGTGCCAGCAGTTGGGACAGGGCCGAGCAGTACTTC. Variable domain in full (rest from reference TRBV28 and TRBJ2-7): DVKVTQSSRYLVKRTGEKVFLECVQDMDHENMFWYRQDPGLGLRLIYFSYDVKMKEKGDIPEGYSVSREKKERFSLILESASTNQTSMYLCASSWDRAEQYFGPGTRLTVT.

The CDR3 spells CASTPDRGSYEQYF. The CDR3 DNA follows: TGTGCCAGCACCCCGGACAGGGGCTCCTACGAGCAGTACTTC. The chain combines TRBV6-6 with TRBJ2-7, with 9 bases lining up with TRBD1. The CDR3 contains 14 residues. Germline loops: CDR1 MNHNY, CDR2 SVGAGI (reference sequence). The ends lost 7 bases at V and 0 bases at J; junction bases unmatched: 4.

The genes are TRBV28 and TRBJ2-7; the match to TRBD2 covers 8 bases. CDR1 MDHEN and CDR2 SYDVKM come from the germline V gene. J gave up 3 bases and V 6 bases, and 10 bases lay outside the gene matches. There are 15 residues in the CDR3. The CDR3 here is CASSAAGTSHYEQYF. CDR3 DNA sequence: TGTGCCAGCAGCGCTGCCGGGACTAGTCACTACGAGCAGTACTTC.

CDR3: CASSLNRASYNEQFF. The CDR3 region has the DNA TGTGCCAGCAGTTTAAACAGGGCCTCCTACAATGAGCAGTTCTTC. This chain uses TRBV27 with TRBJ2-1; perhaps TRBD1 as D (6 bases). V gave up 2 bases and J gave up 0 bases, with 8 bases separating them. Germline values: CDR1 MNHEY, CDR2 SMNVEV (reference sequence). The CDR3 covers 15 residues.

Concerning this clone itself: At one of its ends the junction is not consistent with the germline gene, which may arise from a read error. V is TRBV13 and J is TRBJ2-7, with a weak D call TRBD2 (5 bases). The CDR3 consists of 12 residues. Germline V gene lookup returns CDR1 PRHDT and CDR2 FYEKMQ (reference sequence). The CDR3 sequence is CASSFGSSSPDF. The DNA for the CDR3 is TGTGCCAGCAGCTTTGGGTCCTCTAGCCCCGATTTC.

The chain recombines TRBV7-3 with TRBJ1-2; D is uncertain. Looked up from germline, CDR1 is SGHTA and CDR2 is FQGTGA. This CDR3 is 13 amino acids long. Trimming removed 1 base at V and 8 bases at J, with 11 bases between. In DNA, the CDR3 is TGTGCCAGCAGCTTAAATTTCGGGATGGGCTACACCTTC. Translated, it gives CASSLNFGMGYTF.

The chain combines TRBV29-1 with TRBJ2-1; 10 bases are shared with TRBD1. The germline V gene has CDR1 SQVTM and CDR2 ANQGSEA. The CDR3 length is 12 residues. Unmatched junction bases numbered 4, after V lost 7 bases and J lost 7 bases. The CDR3 DNA follows: TGCAGCGGACAGGGGGCAGGGAATGAGCAGTTCTTC. Its protein is CSGQGAGNEQFF.

The rearrangement links TRBV7-2 to TRBJ2-1; a possible D gene is TRBD1 (6 bases). CDR3 length: 13 residues. Trimming took 3 bases from V and 6 from J, leaving 9 bases between them. Per germline, CDR1 SGHTA and CDR2 FQGNSA. The DNA for the CDR3 is TGTGCCAGCAGCTTTGGCAGGGGCAATGAGCAGTTCTTC. This encodes CASSFGRGNEQFF.

This sequence joins TRBV7-2 and TRBJ2-1, with D possibly matching TRBD2 (5 bases). The CDR3 loop spans 15 amino acids. V lost 8 bases and J lost 5, with 19 bases in between. Per the germline V gene, CDR1 is SGHTA and CDR2 is FQGNSA. The CDR3 region is CASSWTAVKNNEQFF. CDR3 nucleotides: TGTGCCAGCTCTTGGACTGCCGTTAAAAACAATGAGCAGTTCTTC.

The V call is TRBV19, the J call TRBJ2-5; D is perhaps TRBD1 (8 bases). Trimming took off 9 bases at V and 4 bases at J, with 24 bases between the two ends. Germline V gives CDR1 LNHDA, CDR2 SQIVND (reference sequence). This CDR3 contains 16 residues. The CDR3 loop reads CASMPTGDPGGETQYF. The CDR3 coding sequence is TGTGCCAGCATGCCGACAGGGGACCCGGGGGGAGAGACCCAGTACTTC.

The gene calls are TRBV11-2 and TRBJ1-5, with 9 bases aligning to TRBD1. Germline loops: CDR1 SGHAT, CDR2 FQNNGV. This CDR3 has 13 amino acids. With V trimmed by 6 bases and J by 7 bases, 4 bases remained unmatched. The CDR3 loop reads CASRRTGEQPQHF. The CDR3, as DNA: TGTGCCAGCAGACGGACAGGGGAACAGCCCCAGCATTTT. The full variable domain, rest sourced from reference TRBV11-2 and TRBJ1-5, is EAGVAQSPRYKIIEKRQSVAFWCNPISGHATLYWYQQILGQGPKLLIQFQNNGVVDDSQLPKDRFSAERLKGVDSTLKIQPAKLEDSAVYLCASRRTGEQPQHFGDGTRLSIL.

The CDR3 is CASSVTTGTGELFF. The CDR3 bases are TGTGCCAGCAGCGTAACAACAGGGACCGGGGAGCTGTTTTTT. The rearrangement links TRBV9 to TRBJ2-2, with a tentative D call TRBD1 (6 bases). V gave up 1 base and J gave up 5 bases, with 9 bases separating them. The germline V gene has CDR1 SGDLS and CDR2 YYNGEE. CDR3 length: 14 residues.

The V call is TRBV7-8, the J call TRBJ2-1; D may be TRBD2 (5 bases). The V end was cut by 1 base, the J end by 7 bases, with 17 bases between. The CDR3 covers 16 residues. Looked up from germline, CDR1 is SGHVS and CDR2 is FQNEAQ. CDR3 loop: CASSLVGSLEANEQFF. In nucleotides, the CDR3 is TGTGCCAGCAGCTTAGTAGGGAGCTTAGAGGCGAATGAGCAGTTCTTC. The full variable domain, completed using reference TRBV7-8 and TRBJ2-1, is GAGVSQSPRYKVAKRGQDVALRCDPISGHVSLFWYQQALGQGPEFLTYFQNEAQLDKSGLPSDRFFAERPEGSVSTLKIQRTQQEDSAVYLCASSLVGSLEANEQFFGPGTRLTVL.